The present entry profiles one T cell receptor (beta chain) with its context. Profiled with immunoSEQ multiplex PCR; TCRdb holds only in-frame clones, not every one. The table shows tens of thousands of clones, with about 95% occurring only once. These donors were members of the roughly 120-subject validation cohort, a group separate from the approximately 670-subject first cohort. The sample is drawn from a study of cytomegalovirus exposure and HLA in healthy donors. The sequence was collected from a young woman in good health and CMV-seropositive. The source material was PBMCs.

The CDR3 coding sequence is TGTGCCAGCAGTTTAGGGACAGACTCTGGAAACACCATATATTTT. This sequence encodes CASSLGTDSGNTIYF. The chain is built from TRBV28 and TRBJ1-3; 7 nucleotides line up with TRBD1. Germline V gene lookup returns CDR1 MDHEN and CDR2 SYDVKM. Germline trimming cut 2 bases from V and 0 bases from J; bases unmatched to any gene: 1. CDR3 length: 15 residues.